These 25 T cell receptor beta chains were all obtained from the same sample, sequenced in a study of T cell repertoires in aging, cancer and after chemotherapy. Peripheral blood genomic DNA, not sorted cells or RNA, was the template. A mixed TRB-A/B primer pool amplified rearranged TRB by multiplex touch-down PCR. One entry per CDR3 protein, called by TCRdb with MiXCR from the multiplex PCR reads. This repertoire shows around 130 distinct CDR3 sequences, roughly 50% found once; its top ten account for roughly three quarters. Sequencing used blood. These receptors were taken from a human donor with a solid tumor.

This chain uses TRBV6-5 with TRBJ2-2; 10 nucleotides agree with TRBD1. CDR1 is MNHEY and CDR2 is SVGAGI in the germline V gene. The V segment lost 7 bases and the J segment 3 bases; nucleotides outside the gene matches: 5. The CDR3 is 15 residues long. In nucleotides, the CDR3 is TGTGCCAGCACCACCGGGACAGGGGACACCGGGGAGCTGTTTTTT. Encoded protein: CASTTGTGDTGELFF.

The gene calls are TRBV7-9 and TRBJ1-3, with D possibly TRBD1 on 5 matching bases. Germline loops: CDR1 SEHNR, CDR2 FQNEAQ (reference sequence). This CDR3 has 17 amino acids. The V and J ends lost 5 bases and 2 bases respectively, with 19 bases between them. The CDR3 sequence: CASSPWGGGETGNTIYF. DNA of the CDR3: TGTGCCAGCAGCCCTTGGGGTGGAGGGGAAACTGGAAACACCATATATTTT.

The chain has TRBV12-3 or TRBV12-4 and TRBJ1-5; TRBD1 aligns across 7 bases. Germline trimming cut 1 base from V and 6 bases from J; bases unmatched to any gene: 6. The CDR3 extends over 15 amino acids. The CDR3 coding sequence is TGTGCCAGCAGTTTAGGCGGCCAGGGGGTTCAGCCCCAGCATTTT. Its protein product is CASSLGGQGVQPQHF.

CDR3 loop: CASSQDRNTEAFF. DNA for the CDR3: TGTGCCAGCAGCCAGGACAGGAACACTGAAGCTTTCTTT. V usage is TRBV6-5 and J usage is TRBJ1-1; D is perhaps TRBD1 (6 bases). CDR3 length: 13 amino acids. V was trimmed by 6 bases and J by 1 base, leaving 9 bases between them. Looked up from germline, CDR1 is MNHEY and CDR2 is SVGAGI.

The J gene is TRBJ2-5, the V gene TRBV20-1; D remains unclear. This CDR3 has 13 residues. Germline loops: CDR1 DFQATT, CDR2 SNEGSKA (reference sequence). V was clipped by 6 bases and J by 9 bases, with 20 bases between them. In DNA, the CDR3 is TGCAGTGCCCCCACCCGACTGGGCTCAGCCCAGTACTTC. Translated, it gives CSAPTRLGSAQYF.

The gene calls are TRBV27 and TRBJ2-7; TRBD2 might be the D (6 bases). CDR3 length equals 14 residues. CDR1 MNHEY and CDR2 SMNVEV come from the germline V gene (reference sequence). V was cut by 5 bases and J by 1 base, with 12 bases left in between. The CDR3 sequence: CASSDAGRSYEQYF. CDR3 sequence (DNA): TGTGCCAGCAGTGACGCGGGACGGTCCTACGAGCAGTACTTC.

The chain is built from TRBV20-1 and TRBJ2-1; 7 nucleotides line up with TRBD2. In germline, CDR1 is DFQATT, CDR2 SNEGSKA (reference sequence). The V and J ends lost 2 bases and 15 bases, in that order; junction bases with no gene match: 7. CDR3 length: 11 amino acids. The CDR3 reads CSARSSGVPFF. The CDR3 nucleotides read TGCAGTGCTAGATCGAGCGGGGTACCGTTCTTC.

This chain joins TRBV12-3 or TRBV12-4 and TRBJ2-7; TRBD1 matches at 7 bases. V was clipped by 5 bases and J by 4 bases; unmatched bases: 8. This CDR3 spans 14 amino acids. The CDR3 protein is CASSKRQGTYEQYF. DNA for the CDR3: TGTGCCAGCAGTAAGAGACAGGGCACGTACGAGCAGTACTTC.

V gene TRBV11-1 combines with J gene TRBJ2-7; a possible D gene is TRBD1 (5 bases). Trimming took off 0 bases at V and 9 bases at J, with 21 bases between the two ends. CDR1 is SGHAT and CDR2 is FQDESV in the germline V gene (reference sequence). The CDR3 is made up of 16 amino acids. The DNA for the CDR3 is TGTGCCAGCAGCTTAGCGCCAAGTCAAACCCAGGGTGGGCAGTACTTC. Translating it yields CASSLAPSQTQGGQYF.

The chain couples TRBV28 to TRBJ1-1, with D unclear. CDR3 length equals 16 residues. In germline, CDR1 is MDHEN, CDR2 SYDVKM. Between the trimmed V and J ends, which lost 2 bases and 0 bases, there was a span of 13 bases. The CDR3 nucleotides read TGTGCCAGCAGTTTACCGACGGGAGTCATGAACACTGAAGCTTTCTTT. This gives the protein CASSLPTGVMNTEAFF.

The chain is built from TRBV6-5 and TRBJ2-6, with 8 nucleotides matching TRBD2. V was pared by 6 bases and J by 0 bases, with 10 bases of the junction left unmatched. CDR1 and CDR2 from the germline V gene are MNHEY and SVGAGI. The length of the CDR3 is 18 residues. The CDR3 sequence is CASSFSVAGGSGANVLTF. In nucleotides, the CDR3 is TGTGCCAGCAGCTTTAGCGTTGCGGGGGGCTCTGGGGCCAACGTCCTGACTTTC.

The chain joins TRBV10-2 to TRBJ2-7; 9 nucleotides line up with TRBD1. Losses at the gene ends were 8 bases for V and 0 bases for J; bases not matched to a gene: 14. Looked up from germline, CDR1 is WSHSY and CDR2 is SAAADI. The CDR3 spans 17 residues. CDR3 loop: CASRSTLGTGPSYEQYF. The CDR3 DNA reads TGCGCCAGCCGAAGCACTTTGGGGACAGGGCCCTCCTACGAGCAGTACTTC.

This clonotype occurred a few times. The chain links TRBV6-5 to TRBJ2-7; 11 bases align to TRBD1. The V gene's germline CDR1 is MNHEY and CDR2 SVGAGI. V lost 4 bases, J lost 7 bases, and 6 bases stayed unmatched. This CDR3 is built from 14 residues. CDR3 region: CASSLGQGEGEQYF. The CDR3 DNA sequence: TGTGCCAGCAGTTTGGGACAGGGGGAGGGGGAGCAGTACTTC.

The CDR3: CSATTSAISYEQYF. CDR3 DNA sequence: TGCAGTGCTACGACTAGCGCCATCTCCTACGAGCAGTACTTC. The gene calls are TRBV20-1 and TRBJ2-7, with 8 bases aligning to TRBD2. The CDR3 length is 14 residues. V dropped 4 bases and J dropped 0; count of bases not matched to a gene: 5. CDR1 and CDR2 from the germline V gene are DFQATT and SNEGSKA (reference sequence).

This chain uses TRBV5-3 with TRBJ1-2, with D tentatively TRBD1 (6 bases). TRBV5-3 is an open reading frame whose function is uncertain. V shed 3 bases and J shed 4 bases, with 16 bases lying between them. The CDR3 has 15 residues. The CDR3 sequence: CARSSLGQLRYGYTF. CDR3 DNA: TGTGCCAGAAGCTCCCTAGGACAGCTTCGCTATGGCTACACCTTC.

The chain couples TRBV6-6 to TRBJ2-1; D uncertain. This CDR3 comprises 14 residues. V was pared by 6 bases and J by 2 bases, with 11 bases between. Germline CDR1 and CDR2: MNHNY and SVGAGI (reference sequence). CDR3 amino acids: CASSRPPTYNEQFF. CDR3 bases: TGTGCCAGCAGCCGACCCCCCACCTACAATGAGCAGTTCTTC.

This chain joins TRBV5-4 and TRBJ2-7, with D unclear. Germline V gene sequence: CDR1 SGHNT, CDR2 YYREEE (reference sequence). V dropped 9 bases and J dropped 0 bases, with 13 bases sitting between them. The CDR3 extends over 13 amino acids. CDR3 coding DNA: TGTGCCACCACAAGGGCTGGCTCCTACGAGCAGTACTTC. This gives the protein CATTRAGSYEQYF.

This chain uses TRBV6-5 with TRBJ1-2, with D unresolved. This CDR3 region has 14 residues. The V gene's germline CDR1 is MNHEY and CDR2 SVGAGI. Trimming took 6 bases from V and 8 from J, leaving 19 bases between them. Written as DNA, the CDR3 is TGTGCCAGCAGCTCGGGGTTCCGGAGCATCGGCTACACCTTC. It codes for CASSSGFRSIGYTF.

This clonotype appeared a single time. The V and J genes are TRBV5-1 and TRBJ2-7; D might be TRBD1 or TRBD2, each matching 5 bases. V was shortened by 9 bases and J by 0 bases, with 13 bases between the two germline ends. Germline CDR1 SGHRS, CDR2 YFSETQ. This CDR3 spans 13 amino acids. The CDR3 DNA reads TGCGCCAAACACCGGGACGGCTCCTACGAGCAGTACTTC. Translation: CAKHRDGSYEQYF. Full variable domain (rest looked up from reference TRBV5-1 and TRBJ2-7): KAGVTQTPRYLIKTRGQQVTLSCSPISGHRSVSWYQQTPGQGLQFLFEYFSETQRNKGNFPGRFSGRQFSNSRSEMNVSTLELGDSALYLCAKHRDGSYEQYFGPGTRLTVT.

The chain employs TRBV20-1 and TRBJ2-5, with a weak D call TRBD1 (5 bases). Trimming took off 0 bases at V and 7 bases at J, with 6 bases between the two ends. The CDR3 covers 11 residues. The germline V gene has CDR1 DFQATT and CDR2 SNEGSKA (reference sequence). CDR3 coding DNA: TGCAGTGCTAGAGATAGGGGGACCCAGTACTTC. Translation: CSARDRGTQYF.

The chain carries TRBV6-5 and TRBJ1-5, with a tentative D call TRBD1 (5 bases). The CDR3 has 14 amino acids. Per germline, CDR1 MNHEY and CDR2 SVGAGI. The V end lost 7 bases, the J end lost 6 bases, and 16 bases lay between the germline ends. The CDR3 is CASKRQQAGQPQHF. As DNA, the CDR3 is TGTGCCAGCAAGAGACAACAGGCTGGTCAGCCCCAGCATTTT.

This clonotype was picked up one time. The chain joins TRBV19 to TRBJ2-1; maybe TRBD1 (6 bases). The ends were cut back, 5 bases at V and 0 bases at J, with 11 bases in the middle. Per germline, CDR1 LNHDA and CDR2 SQIVND (reference sequence). The length of the CDR3 is 15 residues. As DNA, the CDR3 is TGTGCCAGTAGTTTGGACAGAGCCTCCTACAATGAGCAGTTCTTC. Amino acids: CASSLDRASYNEQFF.

The rearrangement uses TRBV11-2 and TRBJ2-7, with a tentative D call TRBD1 (6 bases). From germline, CDR1 is SGHAT and CDR2 FQNNGV. V gave up 3 bases and J gave up 4 bases, with 10 bases separating them. This CDR3 contains 13 residues. CDR3 loop: CASSFAGVYEQYF. In nucleotides, the CDR3 is TGTGCCAGCAGCTTTGCAGGGGTGTACGAGCAGTACTTC. The full variable domain, its missing parts supplied by reference TRBV11-2 and TRBJ2-7, is EAGVAQSPRYKIIEKRQSVAFWCNPISGHATLYWYQQILGQGPKLLIQFQNNGVVDDSQLPKDRFSAERLKGVDSTLKIQPAKLEDSAVYLCASSFAGVYEQYFGPGTRLTVT.

This chain links TRBV27 with TRBJ2-3, with D possibly matching TRBD1 (6 bases). This CDR3 spans 15 amino acids. V was trimmed by 6 bases and J by 6 bases, leaving 19 bases between them. From germline, CDR1 is MNHEY and CDR2 SMNVEV (reference sequence). The CDR3 spells CASRRSQGQGDTQYF. The CDR3 coding sequence is TGTGCCAGCAGGAGGTCACAAGGCCAGGGGGATACGCAGTATTTT.

The genes are TRBV5-6 and TRBJ2-7; weak D call: TRBD2 (6 bases). Germline CDR1 and CDR2: SGHDT and YYEEEE. The CDR3 is 16 residues long. Trimming pared 4 bases from V and 1 base from J, leaving 18 bases between. CDR3 amino acids: CASSRERAHPSYEQYF. CDR3 bases: TGTGCCAGCAGCCGGGAGAGGGCTCACCCTTCCTACGAGCAGTACTTC.